Listed here are 12 T cell receptor beta chains from one sample, sequenced in a study of T-cell memory formation after mild COVID-19. TCRdb analysed the 5' RACE reads with MiXCR anew, one entry per CDR3 protein. The sample records about 470,000 distinct CDR3 sequences, about 23% being singletons. The sample comprised PBMCs or a T cell subset sorted from them (not recorded which). The receptor set was obtained from an adult woman who had mild COVID-19 (a few samples of this study predate the infection). Cell type and time point are not known.

This clonotype was detected ten times or more. The V call is TRBV6-2 or TRBV6-3, the J call TRBJ2-2, with a weak D call TRBD2 (5 bases). V shed 8 bases and J shed 1 base, with 14 bases lying between them. The CDR3 covers 15 residues. Germline V gene sequence: CDR1 MNHEY, CDR2 SVGEGT. The CDR3 loop reads CASEPWRVNTGELFF. DNA for the CDR3: TGTGCCAGCGAACCATGGCGGGTGAACACCGGGGAGCTGTTTTTT.

The chain links TRBV5-1 to TRBJ2-3; TRBD2 matches at 7 bases. Unmatched junction bases numbered 12, after V lost 5 bases and J lost 6 bases. The CDR3 spans 15 residues. Looked up from germline, CDR1 is SGHRS and CDR2 is YFSETQ. The DNA of the CDR3 is TGCGCCAGCAGTTTCGGGGGGACCCGCGGGGATACGCAGTATTTT. Protein: CASSFGGTRGDTQYF.

The genes are TRBV29-1 and TRBJ1-1; 7 nucleotides align to TRBD1. V lost 6 bases and J lost 1; bases outside the gene matches: 11. CDR1 is SQVTM, CDR2 ANQGSEA, per germline. The CDR3 runs to 15 residues. The DNA for the CDR3 is TGCAGCGTCTTAAGACGGGGACAGCAGAACACTGAAGCTTTCTTT. It is translated as CSVLRRGQQNTEAFF.

This clonotype appeared a few times. The genes are TRBV5-1 and TRBJ2-7; D remains unclear. The germline CDR1 and CDR2 sequences are SGHRS and YFSETQ. Trimming cost V 7 bases and J 0 bases, with 11 bases left between them. The CDR3 has 13 amino acids. CDR3 bases: TGCGCCAGCCGGCCCGGATACTCCTACGAGCAGTACTTC. Its translation is CASRPGYSYEQYF.

Concerning this clonotype itself: Relative to the germline gene, one junction end is altered; a read error may explain this. This sequence joins TRBV20-1 and TRBJ1-2; D might be TRBD1 (5 bases). The CDR3 runs 8 residues. Per the germline V gene, CDR1 is DFQATT and CDR2 is SNEGSKA (reference sequence). The CDR3 is CSAGGTLF. CDR3 DNA sequence: TGCAGTGCTGGGGGGACCCTCTTC.

The chain is built from TRBV20-1 and TRBJ1-1; 8 bases are a match to TRBD1. Germline CDR1 and CDR2: DFQATT and SNEGSKA (reference sequence). CDR3 length equals 16 residues. V shed 0 bases, J shed 2 bases, and the junction held 8 bases outside the gene matches. CDR3 protein: CSARDLQGAFNTEAFF. The CDR3, as DNA: TGCAGTGCTAGAGATCTCCAGGGGGCTTTTAACACTGAAGCTTTCTTT.

The rearrangement links TRBV5-4 to TRBJ2-7, with D uncertain. Germline V gene data show CDR1 as SGHNT and CDR2 as YYREEE (reference sequence). This CDR3 is built from 14 residues. V was cut by 0 bases and J by 5 bases, with 12 bases left in between. CDR3 region: CASSLVSAGDEQYF. CDR3 bases: TGTGCCAGCAGCTTGGTCTCAGCCGGCGACGAGCAGTACTTC.

This chain uses TRBV7-9 with TRBJ2-7, with TRBD2 matching over 9 bases. The J segment lost 3 bases and the V segment lost 1 base, leaving 4 bases of the junction unmatched. This CDR3 region has 15 residues. Germline assignment: CDR1 SEHNR and CDR2 FQNEAQ (reference sequence). CDR3 protein: CASSLVSGRHYEQYF. CDR3 sequence (DNA): TGTGCCAGCAGCTTAGTTAGCGGGAGACACTACGAGCAGTACTTC. Full variable domain (rest looked up from reference TRBV7-9 and TRBJ2-7): DTGVSQNPRHKITKRGQNVTFRCDPISEHNRLYWYRQTLGQGPEFLTYFQNEAQLEKSRLLSDRFSAERPKGSFSTLEIQRTEQGDSAMYLCASSLVSGRHYEQYFGPGTRLTVT.

This clonotype was picked up a small number of times. The rearrangement uses TRBV5-1 and TRBJ2-5, with a weak D call TRBD2 (6 bases). V gave up 0 bases and J gave up 3 bases, with 15 bases separating them. CDR1 and CDR2 (germline): SGHRS, YFSETQ. This CDR3 has 16 amino acids. The CDR3 DNA sequence: TGCGCCAGCAGCTTGGGGGCTAGCGAACGGAAAGAGACCCAGTACTTC. Translating it yields CASSLGASERKETQYF.

The J gene is TRBJ2-1, the V gene TRBV24-1; 12 bases align to TRBD2. The germline V gene has CDR1 KGHDR and CDR2 SFDVKD. This CDR3 is built from 20 residues. The junction had 15 bases not matched to a gene; V was cut back by 4 bases and J by 3 bases. The CDR3 spells CATSDPSLTSGSSYYNEQFF. The CDR3 DNA follows: TGTGCCACCAGTGACCCCTCCCTGACTAGCGGGAGTTCGTACTACAATGAGCAGTTCTTC.

A few counts support this clonotype. The V and J genes are TRBV24-1 and TRBJ2-1, with D possibly matching TRBD2 (6 bases). Germline V CDR1 and CDR2: KGHDR, SFDVKD. The CDR3 sequence is 12 residues long. The V end lost 6 bases, the J end lost 5 bases, and 7 bases lay between the germline ends. CDR3 sequence: CATSPSDNEQFF. Written as DNA, the CDR3 is TGTGCCACCAGTCCTAGCGACAATGAGCAGTTCTTC.

The V gene is TRBV7-2, the J gene TRBJ2-3, with 8 bases aligning to TRBD2. V was pared by 0 bases and J by 5 bases, with 10 bases of the junction left unmatched. CDR3 size: 17 residues. The germline V gene encodes CDR1 SGHTA and CDR2 FQGNSA. CDR3 loop: CASSLAGLGFSLDTQYF. CDR3 DNA: TGTGCCAGCAGCTTAGCGGGACTAGGGTTTTCCCTAGATACGCAGTATTTT.